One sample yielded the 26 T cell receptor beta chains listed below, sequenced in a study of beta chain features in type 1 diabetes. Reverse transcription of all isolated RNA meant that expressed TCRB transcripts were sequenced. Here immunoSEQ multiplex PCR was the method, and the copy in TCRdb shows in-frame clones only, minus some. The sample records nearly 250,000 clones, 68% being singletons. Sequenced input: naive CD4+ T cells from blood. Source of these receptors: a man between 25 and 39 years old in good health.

In nucleotides, the CDR3 is TGTGCCAGCAGCCCCTCAGGACAGGGGGCGTACGAGCAGTACTTC. Translation: CASSPSGQGAYEQYF. V gene TRBV5-4 combines with J gene TRBJ2-7; 11 nucleotides match TRBD1. Germline lookup yields CDR1 SGHNT and CDR2 YYREEE (reference sequence). The CDR3 covers 15 residues. J lost 4 bases, V lost 4 bases, and 7 bases had no gene match.

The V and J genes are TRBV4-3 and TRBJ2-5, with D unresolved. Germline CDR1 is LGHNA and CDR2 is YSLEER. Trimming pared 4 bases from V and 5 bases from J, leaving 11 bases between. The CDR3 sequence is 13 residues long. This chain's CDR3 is CASSPPGSETQYF. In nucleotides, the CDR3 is TGCGCCAGCAGCCCCCCAGGTAGTGAGACCCAGTACTTC.

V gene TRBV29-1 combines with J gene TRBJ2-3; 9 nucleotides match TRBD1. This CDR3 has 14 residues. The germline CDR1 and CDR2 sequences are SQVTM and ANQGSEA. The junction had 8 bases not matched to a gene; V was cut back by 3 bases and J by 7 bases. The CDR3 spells CSVEGDRDPHTQYF. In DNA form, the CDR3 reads TGCAGCGTTGAGGGGGACAGGGACCCCCATACGCAGTATTTT.

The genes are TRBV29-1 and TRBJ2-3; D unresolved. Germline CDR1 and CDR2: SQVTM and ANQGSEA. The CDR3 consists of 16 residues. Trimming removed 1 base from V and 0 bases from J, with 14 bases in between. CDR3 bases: TGCAGCGTTGAAGTCAGGCTGTCTGCTAGCACAGATACGCAGTATTTT. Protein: CSVEVRLSASTDTQYF.

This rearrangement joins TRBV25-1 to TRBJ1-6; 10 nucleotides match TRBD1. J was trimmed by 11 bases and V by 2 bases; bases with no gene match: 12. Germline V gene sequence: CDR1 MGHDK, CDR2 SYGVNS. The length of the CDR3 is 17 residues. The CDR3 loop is CASSEHGGQGDWAPLHF. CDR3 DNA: TGTGCCAGCAGTGAACATGGAGGACAGGGGGACTGGGCACCCCTCCACTTT.

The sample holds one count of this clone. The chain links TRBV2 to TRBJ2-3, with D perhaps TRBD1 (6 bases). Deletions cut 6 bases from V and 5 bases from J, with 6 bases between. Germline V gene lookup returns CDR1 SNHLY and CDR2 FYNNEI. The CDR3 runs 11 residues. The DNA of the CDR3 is TGTGCCAGCAGACAGGGAGATACGCAGTATTTT. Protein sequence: CASRQGDTQYF. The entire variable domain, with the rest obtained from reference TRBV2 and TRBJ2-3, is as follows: EPEVTQTPSHQVTQMGQEVILRCVPISNHLYFYWYRQILGQKVEFLVSFYNNEISEKSEIFDDQFSVERPDGSNFTLKIRSTKLEDSAMYFCASRQGDTQYFGPGTRLTVL.

The DNA of the CDR3 is TGTGCCAGCAGAACGACAGTCTATGGCTACACCTTC. It codes for CASRTTVYGYTF. The chain employs TRBV2 and TRBJ1-2; D is perhaps TRBD1 (5 bases). V was shortened by 6 bases and J by 4 bases, with 9 bases between the two germline ends. CDR1 is SNHLY, CDR2 FYNNEI, per germline. This CDR3 comprises 12 residues.

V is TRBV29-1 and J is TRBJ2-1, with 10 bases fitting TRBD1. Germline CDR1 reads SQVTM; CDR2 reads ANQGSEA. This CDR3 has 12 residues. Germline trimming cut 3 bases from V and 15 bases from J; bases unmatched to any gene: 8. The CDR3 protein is CSVEDRDRGPFF. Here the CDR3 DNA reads TGCAGCGTTGAGGACCGGGACAGGGGTCCGTTCTTC.

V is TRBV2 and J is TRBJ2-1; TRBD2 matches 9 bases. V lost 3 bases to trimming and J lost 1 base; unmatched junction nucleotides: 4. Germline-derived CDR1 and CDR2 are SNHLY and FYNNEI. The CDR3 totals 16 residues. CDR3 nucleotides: TGTGCCAGCAGTGAGCTGACTAGCGGATCCTACAATGAGCAGTTCTTC. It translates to CASSELTSGSYNEQFF.

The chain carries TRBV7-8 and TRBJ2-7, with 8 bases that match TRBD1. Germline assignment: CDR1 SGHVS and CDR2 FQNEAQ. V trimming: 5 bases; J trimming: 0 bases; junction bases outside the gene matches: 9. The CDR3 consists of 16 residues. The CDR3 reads CASSTRTGKSSYEQYF. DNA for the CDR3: TGTGCCAGCAGCACGCGGACAGGGAAGAGCTCCTACGAGCAGTACTTC.

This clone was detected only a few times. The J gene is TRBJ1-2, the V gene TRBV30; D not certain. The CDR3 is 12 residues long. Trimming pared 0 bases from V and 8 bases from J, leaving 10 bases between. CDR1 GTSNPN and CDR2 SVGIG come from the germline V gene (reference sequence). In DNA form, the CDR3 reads TGTGCCTGGAGTGTACCGGGGTCAGGCTACACCTTC. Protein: CAWSVPGSGYTF.

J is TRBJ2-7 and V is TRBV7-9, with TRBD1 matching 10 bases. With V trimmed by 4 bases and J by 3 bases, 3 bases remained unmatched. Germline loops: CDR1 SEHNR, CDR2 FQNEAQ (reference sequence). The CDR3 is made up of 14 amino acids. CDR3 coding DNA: TGTGCCAGCAGCTGGGGACAGGGGAGCTACGAGCAGTACTTC. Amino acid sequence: CASSWGQGSYEQYF.

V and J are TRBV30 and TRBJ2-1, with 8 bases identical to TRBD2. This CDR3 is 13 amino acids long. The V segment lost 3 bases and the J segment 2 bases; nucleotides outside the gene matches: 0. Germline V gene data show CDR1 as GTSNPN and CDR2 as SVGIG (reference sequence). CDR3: CAWRTSAYNEQFF. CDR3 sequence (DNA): TGTGCCTGGAGGACTAGCGCCTACAATGAGCAGTTCTTC.

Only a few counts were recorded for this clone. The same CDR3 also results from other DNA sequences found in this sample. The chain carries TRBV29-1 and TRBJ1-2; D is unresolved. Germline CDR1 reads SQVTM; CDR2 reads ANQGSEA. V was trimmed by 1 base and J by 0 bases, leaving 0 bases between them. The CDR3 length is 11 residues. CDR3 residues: CSVEANYGYTF. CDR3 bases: TGCAGCGTTGAAGCTAACTATGGCTACACCTTC.

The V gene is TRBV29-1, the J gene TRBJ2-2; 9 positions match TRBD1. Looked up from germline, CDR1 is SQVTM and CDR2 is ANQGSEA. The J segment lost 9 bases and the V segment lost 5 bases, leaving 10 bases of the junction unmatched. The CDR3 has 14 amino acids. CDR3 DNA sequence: TGCAGCGTTCCCTCCCCGGGACAGGGTCGGGAGCTGTTTTTT. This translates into CSVPSPGQGRELFF.

The CDR3 reads CASSFGSGETQYF. The CDR3 nucleotides are TGCGCCAGCAGCTTTGGTAGCGGTGAGACCCAGTACTTC. The chain is built from TRBV5-1 and TRBJ2-5; perhaps TRBD2 as D (6 bases). The V end was cut by 2 bases, the J end by 5 bases, with 10 bases between. The V gene's germline CDR1 is SGHRS and CDR2 YFSETQ. The CDR3 runs to 13 residues.

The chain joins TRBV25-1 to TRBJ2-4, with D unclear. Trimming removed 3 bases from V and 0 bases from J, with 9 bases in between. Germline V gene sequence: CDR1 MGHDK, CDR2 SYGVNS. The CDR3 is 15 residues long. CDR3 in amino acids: CASSDDTLAKNIQYF. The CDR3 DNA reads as TGTGCCAGCAGTGACGATACACTAGCCAAAAACATTCAGTACTTC.

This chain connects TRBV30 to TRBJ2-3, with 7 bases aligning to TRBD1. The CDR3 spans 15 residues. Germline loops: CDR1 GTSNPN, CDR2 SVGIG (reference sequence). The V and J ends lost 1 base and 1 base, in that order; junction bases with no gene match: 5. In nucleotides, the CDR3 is TGTGCCTGGAGTGCTGAAGGACAGGGCACAGATACGCAGTATTTT. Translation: CAWSAEGQGTDTQYF.

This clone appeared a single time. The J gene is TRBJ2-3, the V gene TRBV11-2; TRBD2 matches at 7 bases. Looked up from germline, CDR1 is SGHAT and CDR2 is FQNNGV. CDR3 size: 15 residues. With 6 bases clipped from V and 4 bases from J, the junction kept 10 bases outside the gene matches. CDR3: CASRPGGSGADTQYF. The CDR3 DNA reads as TGTGCCAGCAGGCCCGGGGGGTCTGGTGCAGATACGCAGTATTTT.

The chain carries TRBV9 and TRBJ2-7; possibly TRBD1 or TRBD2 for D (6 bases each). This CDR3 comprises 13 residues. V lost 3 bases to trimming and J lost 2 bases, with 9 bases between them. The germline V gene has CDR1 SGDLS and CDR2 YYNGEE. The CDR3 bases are TGTGCCAGCAGCGGCGGGACAACCTACGAGCAGTACTTC. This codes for CASSGGTTYEQYF.

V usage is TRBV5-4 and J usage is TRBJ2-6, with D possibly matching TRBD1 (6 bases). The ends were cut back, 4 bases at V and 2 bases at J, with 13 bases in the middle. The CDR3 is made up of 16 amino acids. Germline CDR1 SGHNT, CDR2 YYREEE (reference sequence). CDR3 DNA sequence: TGTGCCAGCAGCCCCAGTTCAGGGGCTGGGGCCAACGTCCTGACTTTC. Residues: CASSPSSGAGANVLTF.

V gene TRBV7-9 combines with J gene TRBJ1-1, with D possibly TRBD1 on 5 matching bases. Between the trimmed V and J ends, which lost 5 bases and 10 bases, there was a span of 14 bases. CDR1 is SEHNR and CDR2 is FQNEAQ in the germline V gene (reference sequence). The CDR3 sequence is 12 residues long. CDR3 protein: CASSPSSGRAFF. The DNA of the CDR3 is TGTGCCAGCAGCCCGTCATCAGGGCGAGCTTTCTTT. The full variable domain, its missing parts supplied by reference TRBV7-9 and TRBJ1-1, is DTGVSQNPRHKITKRGQNVTFRCDPISEHNRLYWYRQTLGQGPEFLTYFQNEAQLEKSRLLSDRFSAERPKGSFSTLEIQRTEQGDSAMYLCASSPSSGRAFFGQGTRLTVV.

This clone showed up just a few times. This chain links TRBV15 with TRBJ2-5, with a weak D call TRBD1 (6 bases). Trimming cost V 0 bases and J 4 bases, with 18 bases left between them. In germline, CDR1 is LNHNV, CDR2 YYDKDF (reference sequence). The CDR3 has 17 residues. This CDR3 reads CATSRDWGRGVRETQYF. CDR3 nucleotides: TGTGCCACCAGCAGAGATTGGGGCAGGGGAGTTCGAGAGACCCAGTACTTC. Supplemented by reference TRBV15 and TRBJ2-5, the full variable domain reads DAMVIQNPRYQVTQFGKPVTLSCSQTLNHNVMYWYQQKSSQAPKLLFHYYDKDFNNEADTPDNFQSRRPNTSFCFLDIRSPGLGDTAMYLCATSRDWGRGVRETQYFGPGTRLLVL.

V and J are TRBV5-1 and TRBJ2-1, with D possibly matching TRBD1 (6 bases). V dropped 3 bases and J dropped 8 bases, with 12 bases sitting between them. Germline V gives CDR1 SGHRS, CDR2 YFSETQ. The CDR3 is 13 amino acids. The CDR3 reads CASSYTGSDEQFF. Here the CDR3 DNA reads TGCGCCAGCAGCTATACAGGGTCCGATGAGCAGTTCTTC.

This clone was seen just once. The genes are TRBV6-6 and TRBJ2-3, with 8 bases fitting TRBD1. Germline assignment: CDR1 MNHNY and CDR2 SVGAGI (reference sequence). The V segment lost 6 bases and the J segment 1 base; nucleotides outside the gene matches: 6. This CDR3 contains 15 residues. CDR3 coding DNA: TGTGCCAGCAGCTCCGGGACAGGAGGCACAGATACGCAGTATTTT. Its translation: CASSSGTGGTDTQYF.

The CDR3, as DNA: TGTGCCAGTAGCGGTCTGAACGAGCAGTACTTC. It is translated as CASSGLNEQYF. This chain joins TRBV7-2 and TRBJ2-7; a weak D match, TRBD2 (6 bases). The germline V gene has CDR1 SGHTA and CDR2 FQGNSA. The CDR3 sequence is 11 residues long. V dropped 9 bases and J dropped 5 bases, with 11 bases sitting between them.